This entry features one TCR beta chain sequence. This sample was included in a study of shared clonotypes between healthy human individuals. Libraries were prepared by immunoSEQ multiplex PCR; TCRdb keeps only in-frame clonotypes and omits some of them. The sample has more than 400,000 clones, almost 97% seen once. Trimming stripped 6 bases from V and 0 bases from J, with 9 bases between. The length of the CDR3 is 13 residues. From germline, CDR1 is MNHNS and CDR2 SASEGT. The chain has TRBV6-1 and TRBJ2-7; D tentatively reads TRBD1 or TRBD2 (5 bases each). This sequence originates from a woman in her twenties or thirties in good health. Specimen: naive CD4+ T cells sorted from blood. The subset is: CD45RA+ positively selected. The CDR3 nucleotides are TGTGCCAGCAGACTCGGGACCTCCTACGAGCAGTACTTC. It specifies CASRLGTSYEQYF.